These 28 T cell receptor beta chains were sequenced from one sample in a study of blood T cell repertoires in COVID-19. Clones were read by immunoSEQ multiplex PCR, and TCRdb kept only the in-frame ones, dropping some. Among fewer than 350,000 clones listed, around 90% were seen once. The sequenced sample consisted of peripheral blood. Every receptor here comes from a woman aged 30 to 39 with COVID-19, enrolled during active disease.

For the CDR3, the DNA is TGTGCCATCAGAAACAGGGATGGCACTGAAGCTTTCTTT. This codes for CAIRNRDGTEAFF. J is TRBJ1-1 and V is TRBV10-3; D is possibly TRBD1 (6 bases). V shed 6 bases and J shed 4 bases, with 12 bases lying between them. This CDR3 spans 13 amino acids. Germline V gene sequence: CDR1 ENHRY, CDR2 SYGVKD.

The chain couples TRBV3-1 (or the pseudogene TRBV3-2) to TRBJ2-2; D not resolved. Germline CDR1 LGHDT, CDR2 YNNKEL (reference sequence). The CDR3 runs 13 residues. Trimming left V 4 bases short and J 5 bases short, with 8 bases between. CDR3: CASSRQRTGELFF. The CDR3 nucleotides read TGTGCCAGCAGCCGACAAAGAACCGGGGAGCTGTTTTTT.

The V and J genes are TRBV7-2 and TRBJ1-3, with 8 bases fitting TRBD1. The V gene end was trimmed by 5 bases and the J gene end by 1 base; junction bases not matched to a gene: 10. CDR3 length: 17 residues. Germline CDR1 and CDR2: SGHTA and FQGNSA. DNA of the CDR3: TGTGCCAGCAGCGTCACAGGGGGTTCTCCTTCTGGAAACACCATATATTTT. It specifies CASSVTGGSPSGNTIYF.

The chain joins TRBV9 to TRBJ2-3; D uncertain. Germline CDR1 SGDLS, CDR2 YYNGEE. CDR3 size: 13 residues. The ends were cut back, 2 bases at V and 5 bases at J, with 9 bases in the middle. The CDR3 sequence: CASSVVGQDTQYF. In nucleotides, the CDR3 is TGTGCCAGCAGCGTCGTCGGTCAAGATACGCAGTATTTT.

The V and J genes are TRBV7-3 and TRBJ2-1; 9 positions agree with TRBD1. This CDR3 contains 16 residues. Trimming at V came to 5 bases and at J to 4 bases, leaving 9 bases not matched to a gene. Germline-derived CDR1 and CDR2 are SGHTA and FQGTGA. The CDR3 loop reads CASSPRGGQGYNEQFF. The CDR3 DNA reads TGTGCCAGCAGCCCACGTGGGGGACAGGGATACAATGAGCAGTTCTTC.

The chain carries TRBV7-2 and TRBJ2-2; 10 bases align to TRBD2. The germline CDR1 and CDR2 sequences are SGHTA and FQGNSA. The CDR3 consists of 15 residues. Trimming cost V 5 bases and J 2 bases; bases outside gene matches: 2. The CDR3 protein is CASSRTSGNTGELFF. The DNA for the CDR3 is TGTGCCAGCAGCCGGACTAGCGGAAACACCGGGGAGCTGTTTTTT.

This clone was detected only once. Other DNA variants within this sample encode the same CDR3. The chain couples TRBV5-1 to TRBJ1-1; 7 nucleotides align to TRBD1. This CDR3 comprises 14 residues. V gave up 4 bases and J gave up 0 bases; unmatched junction bases: 3. Germline loops: CDR1 SGHRS, CDR2 YFSETQ. The CDR3 DNA reads TGCGCCAGCAGCCCAGGGGGGATGAACACTGAAGCTTTCTTT. Translated, it gives CASSPGGMNTEAFF.

The chain couples TRBV7-9 to TRBJ1-2, with D possibly matching TRBD1 (5 bases). V lost 5 bases, J lost 1 base, and 17 bases lay in between. Germline V gives CDR1 SEHNR, CDR2 FQNEAQ (reference sequence). This CDR3 comprises 16 residues. The CDR3 sequence is CASSPQDTNFNYGYTF. CDR3 in DNA: TGTGCCAGCAGCCCACAGGACACTAACTTTAACTATGGCTACACCTTC.

The J gene is TRBJ1-2, the V gene TRBV28; 8 positions match TRBD1. This CDR3 is 15 amino acids long. Germline V gene lookup returns CDR1 MDHEN and CDR2 SYDVKM. Unmatched junction bases numbered 10, after V lost 7 bases and J lost 3 bases. In DNA, the CDR3 is TGTGCCAGCATCCCACAGGGGGGAGTGGACTATGGCTACACCTTC. It is translated as CASIPQGGVDYGYTF.

J is TRBJ2-5 and V is TRBV19, with 7 bases fitting TRBD2. CDR1 and CDR2 (germline): LNHDA, SQIVND (reference sequence). Germline trimming cut 6 bases from V and 6 bases from J; bases unmatched to any gene: 13. The CDR3 has 15 residues. CDR3 in amino acids: CASSDSGGGVKTQYF. CDR3 sequence (DNA): TGTGCCAGTAGCGATTCGGGAGGCGGTGTGAAGACCCAGTACTTC.

This clone was observed a few times. The gene calls are TRBV7-9 and TRBJ2-5, with TRBD1 matching 7 bases. The CDR3 totals 15 residues. With V trimmed by 5 bases and J by 1 base, 7 bases remained unmatched. Germline CDR1 reads SEHNR; CDR2 reads FQNEAQ (reference sequence). The CDR3 bases are TGTGCCAGCAGCCCACAGGGGACACTCCAAGAGACCCAGTACTTC. Translated: CASSPQGTLQETQYF.

This chain links TRBV4-1 with TRBJ2-1; D ambiguous. This CDR3 region has 16 residues. CDR1 and CDR2 from the germline V gene are MGHRA and YSYEKL. V shed 0 bases and J shed 0 bases, with 9 bases lying between them. The CDR3 sequence is CASSQDPPSSYNEQFF. The CDR3, as DNA: TGCGCCAGCAGCCAAGATCCTCCGAGCTCCTACAATGAGCAGTTCTTC.

This chain connects TRBV6-5 to TRBJ2-3; D perhaps matches TRBD1 (6 bases). V lost 8 bases and J lost 1, with 16 bases in between. This CDR3 region has 15 residues. CDR1 MNHEY and CDR2 SVGAGI come from the germline V gene. In DNA, the CDR3 is TGTGCCAGCTCCCCCGCAGGGGTGGGCACAGATACGCAGTATTTT. Its protein is CASSPAGVGTDTQYF.

This chain joins TRBV28 and TRBJ1-5; TRBD1 might be the D (6 bases). Trimming took 4 bases from V and 5 from J, leaving 15 bases between them. Germline V gives CDR1 MDHEN, CDR2 SYDVKM. The CDR3 totals 15 residues. As DNA, the CDR3 is TGTGCCAGCAGTTCCCTAGGGGGTTTATATCAGCCCCAGCATTTT. It codes for CASSSLGGLYQPQHF.

This chain links TRBV2 with TRBJ2-3; 13 nucleotides align to TRBD2. The germline V gene has CDR1 SNHLY and CDR2 FYNNEI. With 8 bases clipped from V and 4 bases from J, the junction kept 9 bases outside the gene matches. There are 16 residues in the CDR3. The CDR3 region is CASDRLAGGRADTQYF. CDR3 coding DNA: TGTGCCAGCGATCGACTAGCGGGGGGAAGGGCAGATACGCAGTATTTT.

This chain links TRBV10-2 with TRBJ2-1; TRBD2 matches 11 bases. Germline-derived CDR1 and CDR2 are WSHSY and SAAADI. The V segment lost 6 bases and the J segment 3 bases; nucleotides outside the gene matches: 4. The CDR3 sequence is 15 residues long. This CDR3 reads CASSRGLADYNEQFF. CDR3 nucleotide sequence: TGCGCCAGCAGCCGGGGACTAGCGGACTACAATGAGCAGTTCTTC.

J is TRBJ2-3 and V is TRBV7-9; TRBD1 aligns across 7 bases. The CDR3 sequence is 14 residues long. J gave up 4 bases and V 5 bases, and 6 bases lay outside the gene matches. Germline V gene sequence: CDR1 SEHNR, CDR2 FQNEAQ (reference sequence). In DNA, the CDR3 is TGTGCCAGCAGCAAGGGACAGTCAGCAGATACGCAGTATTTT. It specifies CASSKGQSADTQYF.

This clone was seen a single time. V usage is TRBV7-9 and J usage is TRBJ2-1; TRBD1 is a possible D gene (6 bases). V lost 1 base to trimming and J lost 12 bases, with 7 bases between them. The V gene's germline CDR1 is SEHNR and CDR2 FQNEAQ (reference sequence). This CDR3 is built from 11 residues. CDR3 nucleotides: TGTGCCAGCAGCTTAGAACAGGGGCAGTTCTTC. Translating it yields CASSLEQGQFF.

The V call is TRBV28, the J call TRBJ1-1; D might be TRBD1 (5 bases). V gave up 7 bases and J gave up 0 bases, with 9 bases separating them. Germline loops: CDR1 MDHEN, CDR2 SYDVKM. CDR3 size: 13 residues. CDR3 bases: TGTGCCAGCACCTCGGACATGAACACTGAAGCTTTCTTT. Translating gives CASTSDMNTEAFF. Using reference TRBV28 and TRBJ1-1 for the parts outside the CDR3, the full variable domain is DVKVTQSSRYLVKRTGEKVFLECVQDMDHENMFWYRQDPGLGLRLIYFSYDVKMKEKGDIPEGYSVSREKKERFSLILESASTNQTSMYLCASTSDMNTEAFFGQGTRLTVV.

This clone was recorded only once. J is TRBJ1-6 and V is TRBV2; TRBD1 matches 9 bases. The CDR3 contains 16 residues. After removal of 5 bases from V and 10 bases from J, the junction contained 12 bases not matched to a gene. CDR1 is SNHLY and CDR2 is FYNNEI in the germline V gene. The CDR3 DNA reads TGTGCCAGCAGTCTCCGGGACAGGGTGCGGAACTCACCCCTCCACTTT. Its translation is CASSLRDRVRNSPLHF.

The chain has TRBV4-3 and TRBJ1-5, with unresolved D. Germline CDR1 reads LGHNA; CDR2 reads YSLEER. The length of the CDR3 is 15 residues. V was pared by 0 bases and J by 6 bases, with 12 bases between. The CDR3 is CASSQDGQNGQPQHF. The CDR3 nucleotides read TGCGCCAGCAGCCAAGATGGGCAAAATGGTCAGCCCCAGCATTTT.

Turning to this clone: In the same sample, other DNA sequences code for this CDR3. The chain couples TRBV5-1 to TRBJ2-3; 10 bases are shared with TRBD2. Losses at the gene ends were 4 bases for V and 1 base for J; bases not matched to a gene: 3. Germline V gene data show CDR1 as SGHRS and CDR2 as YFSETQ. The CDR3 has 15 amino acids. The CDR3 loop reads CASSPGTSGTDTQYF. The CDR3, as DNA: TGCGCCAGCAGCCCCGGGACTAGCGGCACAGATACGCAGTATTTT.

This clone was picked up one time. The gene calls are TRBV5-5 and TRBJ1-2; D uncertain. V gave up 3 bases and J gave up 1 base, with 10 bases separating them. The CDR3 totals 14 residues. Germline CDR1 SGHKS, CDR2 YYEKEE (reference sequence). The CDR3 DNA reads as TGTGCCAGCAGCTGGCCAGGCTATAACTATGGCTACACCTTC. This gives the protein CASSWPGYNYGYTF.

The chain has TRBV28 and TRBJ2-5; 9 positions match TRBD1. This CDR3 is built from 16 residues. Germline V gene data show CDR1 as MDHEN and CDR2 as SYDVKM. V was pared by 5 bases and J by 0 bases, with 7 bases of the junction left unmatched. The CDR3 loop reads CASSRGTGTYQETQYF. The CDR3 nucleotides are TGTGCCAGCAGTCGTGGGACAGGGACGTACCAAGAGACCCAGTACTTC.

This sequence joins TRBV10-3 and TRBJ2-1; 7 bases line up with TRBD1. Germline values: CDR1 ENHRY, CDR2 SYGVKD. J was trimmed by 9 bases and V by 7 bases; bases with no gene match: 6. The CDR3 is 12 residues long. The CDR3 bases are TGTGCCATCACCCGAGGGGGCCTTGAGCAGTTCTTC. This sequence encodes CAITRGGLEQFF.

The chain joins TRBV5-1 to TRBJ2-3; no reliable D call. Germline V gene lookup returns CDR1 SGHRS and CDR2 YFSETQ. CDR3 length equals 15 residues. Deletions cut 1 base from V and 0 bases from J, with 9 bases between. CDR3 region: CASSLLATSTDTQYF. CDR3 coding DNA: TGCGCCAGCAGCTTGCTGGCGACTAGCACAGATACGCAGTATTTT.

The chain couples TRBV5-4 to TRBJ2-7; TRBD2 aligns across 10 bases. This CDR3 has 14 residues. V shed 4 bases and J 4 bases; nucleotides not matched to a gene: 5. Looked up from germline, CDR1 is SGHNT and CDR2 is YYREEE (reference sequence). The CDR3 sequence: CASSVSGRGYEQYF. DNA of the CDR3: TGTGCCAGCAGCGTAAGCGGGAGGGGGTACGAGCAGTACTTC. The full variable domain, its missing parts supplied by reference TRBV5-4 and TRBJ2-7, is ETGVTQSPTHLIKTRGQQVTLRCSSQSGHNTVSWYQQALGQGPQFIFQYYREEENGRGNFPPRFSGLQFPNYSSELNVNALELDDSALYLCASSVSGRGYEQYFGPGTRLTVT.

About this clone: Other DNA sequences in the same sample also yield this CDR3. This chain links TRBV5-1 with TRBJ1-2, with D possibly matching TRBD1 (5 bases). Trimming cost V 0 bases and J 3 bases, with 6 bases left between them. The CDR3 consists of 13 residues. From germline, CDR1 is SGHRS and CDR2 YFSETQ. The CDR3 loop is CASSLGGDYGYTF. The CDR3 nucleotides read TGCGCCAGCAGCTTGGGGGGCGACTATGGCTACACCTTC.